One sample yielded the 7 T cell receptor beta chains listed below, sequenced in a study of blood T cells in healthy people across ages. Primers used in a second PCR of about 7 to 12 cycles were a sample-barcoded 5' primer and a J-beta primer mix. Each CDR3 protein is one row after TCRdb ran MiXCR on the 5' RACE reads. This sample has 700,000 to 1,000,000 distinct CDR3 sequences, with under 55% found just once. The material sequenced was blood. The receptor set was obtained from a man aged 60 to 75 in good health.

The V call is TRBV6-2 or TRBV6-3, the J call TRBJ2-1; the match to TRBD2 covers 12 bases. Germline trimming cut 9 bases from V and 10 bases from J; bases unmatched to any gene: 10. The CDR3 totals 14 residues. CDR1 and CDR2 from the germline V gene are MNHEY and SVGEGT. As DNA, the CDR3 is TGTGCCAGATTGAGACTAGCGGGGGTTAGAGAGCAGTTCTTC. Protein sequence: CARLRLAGVREQFF.

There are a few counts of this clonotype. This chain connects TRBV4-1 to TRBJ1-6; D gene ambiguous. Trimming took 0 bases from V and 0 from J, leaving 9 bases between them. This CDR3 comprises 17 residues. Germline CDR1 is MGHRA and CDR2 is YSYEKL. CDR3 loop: CASSQEEVSSYNSPLHF. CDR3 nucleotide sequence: TGCGCCAGCAGCCAAGAGGAGGTTAGCTCCTATAATTCACCCCTCCACTTT.

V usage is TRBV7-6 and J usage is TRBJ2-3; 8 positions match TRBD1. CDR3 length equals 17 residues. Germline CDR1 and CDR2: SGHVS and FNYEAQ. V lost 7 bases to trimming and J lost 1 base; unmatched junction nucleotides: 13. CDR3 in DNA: TGTGCCAGCATCCCCTCGTCAGGGGGCATTGGCACAGATACGCAGTATTTT. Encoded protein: CASIPSSGGIGTDTQYF.

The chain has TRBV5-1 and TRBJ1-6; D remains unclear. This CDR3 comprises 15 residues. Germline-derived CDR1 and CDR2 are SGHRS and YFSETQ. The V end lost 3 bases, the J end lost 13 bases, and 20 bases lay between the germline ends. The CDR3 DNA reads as TGCGCCAGCAGCTCAAGCACGGACGGCATGTCTCCCCTCCACTTT. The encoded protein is CASSSSTDGMSPLHF. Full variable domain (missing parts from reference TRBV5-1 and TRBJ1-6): KAGVTQTPRYLIKTRGQQVTLSCSPISGHRSVSWYQQTPGQGLQFLFEYFSETQRNKGNFPGRFSGRQFSNSRSEMNVSTLELGDSALYLCASSSSTDGMSPLHFGNGTRLTVT.

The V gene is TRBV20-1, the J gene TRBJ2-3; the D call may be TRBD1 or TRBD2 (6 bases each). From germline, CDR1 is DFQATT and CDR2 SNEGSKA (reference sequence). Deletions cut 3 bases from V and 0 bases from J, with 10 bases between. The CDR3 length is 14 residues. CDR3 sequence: CSASRGLSTDTQYF. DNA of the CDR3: TGCAGTGCTAGCCGGGGGCTTAGCACAGATACGCAGTATTTT.

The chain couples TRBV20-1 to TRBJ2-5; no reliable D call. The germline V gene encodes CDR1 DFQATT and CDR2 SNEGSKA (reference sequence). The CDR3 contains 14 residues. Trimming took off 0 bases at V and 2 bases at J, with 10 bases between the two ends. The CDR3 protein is CSAREGSIQETQYF. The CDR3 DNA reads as TGCAGTGCTAGAGAGGGCTCCATTCAAGAGACCCAGTACTTC.

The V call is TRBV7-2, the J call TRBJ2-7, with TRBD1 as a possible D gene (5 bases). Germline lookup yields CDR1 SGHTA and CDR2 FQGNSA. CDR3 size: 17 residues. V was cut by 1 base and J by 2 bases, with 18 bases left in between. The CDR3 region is CASSLGGLGARTYEQYF. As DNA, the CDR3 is TGTGCCAGCAGCTTAGGGGGCCTTGGGGCGCGAACCTACGAGCAGTACTTC.